The present entry profiles one TCR beta chain with its context. Its antigen is not known. The V segment lost 5 bases and the J segment 4 bases; nucleotides outside the gene matches: 8. This CDR3 contains 15 residues. Per germline, CDR1 SGHVS and CDR2 FQNEAQ. These data are taken from a study of shared clonotypes between healthy human individuals. Study at large: CD4 naive cells filled three plates per donor, CD4 memory three, CD8 naive two and CD8 memory one. Study-wide points: Researchers found naive subsets generally carried larger estimated richness than memory subsets.

Several immunoSEQ plates received, in even portions, the genomic DNA of each subset. Profiling relied on immunoSEQ multiplex PCR, and the TCRdb table lists in-frame clones only, not all of them. Of 2 million to 2.5 million clones in the sample, about 90% were seen once. The clonotype was recovered from a man younger than 30 in good health. Some clones in this sample may be carry-over from other donors' samples. Sequencing input: naive CD4+ T cells from PBMCs. As to subset: CD45RA+ positively selected. The J gene is TRBJ1-2, the V gene TRBV7-8; the match to TRBD1 covers 9 bases. CDR3 amino acids: CASSPAGTGLYGYTF. CDR3 bases: TGTGCCAGCAGCCCAGCGGGGACAGGGCTCTATGGCTACACCTTC.